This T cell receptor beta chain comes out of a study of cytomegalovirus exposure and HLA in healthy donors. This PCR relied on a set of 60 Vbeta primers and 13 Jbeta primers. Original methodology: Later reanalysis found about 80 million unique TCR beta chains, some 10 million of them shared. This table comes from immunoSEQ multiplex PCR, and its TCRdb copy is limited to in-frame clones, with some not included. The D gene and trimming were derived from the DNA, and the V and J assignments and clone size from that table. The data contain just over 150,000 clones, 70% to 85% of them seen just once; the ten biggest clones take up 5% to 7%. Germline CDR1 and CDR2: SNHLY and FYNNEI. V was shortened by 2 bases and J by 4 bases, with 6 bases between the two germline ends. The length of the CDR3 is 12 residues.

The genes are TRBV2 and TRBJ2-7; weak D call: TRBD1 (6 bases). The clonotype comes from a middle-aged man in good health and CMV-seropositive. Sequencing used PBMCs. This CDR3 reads CASSERGYEQYV. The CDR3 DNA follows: TGTGCCAGCAGTGAAAGGGGGTACGAGCAGTACGTC.